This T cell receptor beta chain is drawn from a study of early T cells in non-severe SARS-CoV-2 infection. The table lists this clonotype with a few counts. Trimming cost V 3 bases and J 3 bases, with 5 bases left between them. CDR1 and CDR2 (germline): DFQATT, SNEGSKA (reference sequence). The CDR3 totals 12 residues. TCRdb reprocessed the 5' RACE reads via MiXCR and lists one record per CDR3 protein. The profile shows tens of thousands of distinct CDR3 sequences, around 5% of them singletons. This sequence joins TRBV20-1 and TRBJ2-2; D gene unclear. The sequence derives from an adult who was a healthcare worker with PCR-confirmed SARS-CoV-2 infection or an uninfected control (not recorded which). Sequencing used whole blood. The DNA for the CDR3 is TGCAGTGCTAGTTCTGACACCGGGGAGCTGTTTTTT. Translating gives CSASSDTGELFF.